This T cell receptor beta chain was documented in a study of T cell responses to AZD1222 COVID-19 vaccine. The sample holds a few counts of this clone. TCRdb keeps only in-frame clones here, not all; method: immunoSEQ multiplex PCR. This table holds about 120,000 clones, just over 85% found once. The CDR3 extends over 15 amino acids. This clonotype originated in an adult in good health. The starting material was peripheral blood, obtained on day 0 of AZD1222 vaccination. V gene TRBV21-1 combines with J gene TRBJ1-6. TRBV21-1 is described as a pseudogene. Here the CDR3 DNA reads TGTGCCAGCAGCAAAGAGAAGGGTTGTTGTTCACCCCTCCACTTT. It codes for CASSKEKGCCSPLHF.